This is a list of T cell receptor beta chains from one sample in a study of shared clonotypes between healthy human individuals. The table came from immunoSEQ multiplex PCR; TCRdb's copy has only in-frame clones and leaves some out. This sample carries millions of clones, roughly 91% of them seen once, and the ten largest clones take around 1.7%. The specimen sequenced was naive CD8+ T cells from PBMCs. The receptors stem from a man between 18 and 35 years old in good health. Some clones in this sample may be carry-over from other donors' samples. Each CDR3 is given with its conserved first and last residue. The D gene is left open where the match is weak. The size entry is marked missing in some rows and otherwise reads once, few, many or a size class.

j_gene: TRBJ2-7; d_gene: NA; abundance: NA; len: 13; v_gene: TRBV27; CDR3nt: TGTGCCAGTCGGGGTCGAGGGATGGAAGAGCAGTACTTC; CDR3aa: CASRGRGMEEQYF
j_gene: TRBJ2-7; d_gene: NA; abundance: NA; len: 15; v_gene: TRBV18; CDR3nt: TGTGCCAGCTCCTACTCCGGGAACACACTCTACGAGCAGTACTTC; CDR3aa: CASSYSGNTLYEQYF
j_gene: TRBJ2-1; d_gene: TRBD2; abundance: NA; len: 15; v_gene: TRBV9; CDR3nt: TGTGCCAGCAGCGTAGAGGTAGCGGGAGGGCAAGGGCAGTTCTTC; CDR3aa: CASSVEVAGGQGQFF
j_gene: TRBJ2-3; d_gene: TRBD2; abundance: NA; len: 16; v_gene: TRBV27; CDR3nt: TGTGCCAGCAGTTCCGGACTAGCGGGAATCACAGATACGCAGTATTTT; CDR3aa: CASSSGLAGITDTQYF
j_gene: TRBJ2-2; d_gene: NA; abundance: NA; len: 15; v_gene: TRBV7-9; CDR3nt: TGTGCCAGCAGCTTAGGCCATGAGATCACCGGGGAGCTGTTTTTT; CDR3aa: CASSLGHEITGELFF
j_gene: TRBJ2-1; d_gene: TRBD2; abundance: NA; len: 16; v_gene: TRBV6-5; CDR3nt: TGTGCCAGCAGTTACTCCATAGCGGGAGCCAGCAATGAGCAGTTCTTC; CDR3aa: CASSYSIAGASNEQFF
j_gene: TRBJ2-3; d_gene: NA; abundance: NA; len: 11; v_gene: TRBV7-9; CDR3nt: TGTGCCAGCAGCTTATCAGATACGCAGTATTTT; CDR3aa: CASSLSDTQYF
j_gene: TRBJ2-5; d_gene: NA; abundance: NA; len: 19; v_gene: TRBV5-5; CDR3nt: TGTGCCAGCAGCTCAGAGGACAGCGTTTATAGAACCGGCCAAGAGACCCAGTACTTC; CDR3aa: CASSSEDSVYRTGQETQYF
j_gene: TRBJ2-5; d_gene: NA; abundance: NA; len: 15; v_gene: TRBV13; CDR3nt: TGTGCCAGCAGCTCTCAAGACAGTTCCCAAGAGACCCAGTACTTC; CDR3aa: CASSSQDSSQETQYF
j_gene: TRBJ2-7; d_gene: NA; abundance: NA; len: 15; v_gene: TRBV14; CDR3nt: TGTGCCAGCAGCCAAGAGATAGCGAGCTCCTACGAGCAGTACTTC; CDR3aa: CASSQEIASSYEQYF
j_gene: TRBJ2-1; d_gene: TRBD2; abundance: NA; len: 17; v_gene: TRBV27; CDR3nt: TGTGCCAGCAGTTTTGTCCCGCTAGCGGGATTCTACAATGAGCAGTTCTTC; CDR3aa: CASSFVPLAGFYNEQFF
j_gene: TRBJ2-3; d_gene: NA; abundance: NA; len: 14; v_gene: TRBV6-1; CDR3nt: TGTGCCAGCAGGGAGGGGGTACGGACAGATACGCAGTATTTT; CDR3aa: CASREGVRTDTQYF
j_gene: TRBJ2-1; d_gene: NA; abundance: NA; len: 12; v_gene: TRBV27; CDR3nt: TGTGCCAGCAGTCCCTCGCCGAATGAGCAGTTCTTC; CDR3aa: CASSPSPNEQFF
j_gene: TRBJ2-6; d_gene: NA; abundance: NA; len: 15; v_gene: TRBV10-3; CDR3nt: TGTGCCATCAGTGAGTCGGAAACTGGGGCCAACGTCCTGACTTTC; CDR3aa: CAISESETGANVLTF
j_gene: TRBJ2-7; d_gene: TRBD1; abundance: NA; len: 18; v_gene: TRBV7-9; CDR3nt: TGTGCCAGCAGATCTACAGGGGGCGACGGTGTTTATGGGTACGAGCAGTACTTC; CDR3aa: CASRSTGGDGVYGYEQYF
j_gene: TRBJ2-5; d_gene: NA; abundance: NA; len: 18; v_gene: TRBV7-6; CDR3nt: TGTGCCAGCAGCTTAGAAGGGTGGGGAGTTGGGGTACGAGAGACCCAGTACTTC; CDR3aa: CASSLEGWGVGVRETQYF
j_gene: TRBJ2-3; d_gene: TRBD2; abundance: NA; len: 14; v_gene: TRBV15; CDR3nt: TGTGCCACCAGCAGGACTAGCGGGAGCGATACGCAGTATTTT; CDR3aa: CATSRTSGSDTQYF
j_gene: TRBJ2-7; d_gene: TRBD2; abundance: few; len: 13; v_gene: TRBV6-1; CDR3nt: TGTGCCACGACTAGCGGGAGGACCTACGAGCAGTACTTC; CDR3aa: CATTSGRTYEQYF
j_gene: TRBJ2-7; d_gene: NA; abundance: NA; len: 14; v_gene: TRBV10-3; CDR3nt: TGTGCCATCACCGAGGGGCGGGAATCGTACGAGCAGTACTTC; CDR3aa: CAITEGRESYEQYF
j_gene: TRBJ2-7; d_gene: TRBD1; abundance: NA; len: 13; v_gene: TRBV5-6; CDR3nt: TGTGCCAGCAGCTTGGGGACAGGGTACGAGCAGTACTTC; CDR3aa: CASSLGTGYEQYF
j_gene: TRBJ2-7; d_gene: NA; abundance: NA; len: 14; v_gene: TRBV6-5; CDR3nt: TGTGCCAGCAGTTACCTTGGACAGAACTACGAGCAGTACTTC; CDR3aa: CASSYLGQNYEQYF
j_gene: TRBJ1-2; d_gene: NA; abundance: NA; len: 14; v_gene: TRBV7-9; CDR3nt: TGTGCCAGCAGCCCTCCGACAGTGATGGGGGGCTACACCTTC; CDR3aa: CASSPPTVMGGYTF
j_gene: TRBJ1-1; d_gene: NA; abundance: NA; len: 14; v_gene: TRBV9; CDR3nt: TGTGCCAGCAGCGAAGGAGACACGAACACTGAAGCTTTCTTT; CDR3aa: CASSEGDTNTEAFF
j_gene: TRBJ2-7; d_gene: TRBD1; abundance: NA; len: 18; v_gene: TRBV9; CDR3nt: TGTGCCAGCAGCGTACAAGCCGCGACAGGGGGCGACACCTACGAGCAGTACTTC; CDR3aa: CASSVQAATGGDTYEQYF
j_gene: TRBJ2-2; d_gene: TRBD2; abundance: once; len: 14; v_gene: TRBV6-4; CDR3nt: TGTGCCAGCAGTGACTCTAGCGGGACCGGGGAGCTGTTTTTT; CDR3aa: CASSDSSGTGELFF
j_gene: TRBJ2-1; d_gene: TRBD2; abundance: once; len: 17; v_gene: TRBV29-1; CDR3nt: TGCAGCGTTGAATTGGCTCGCGGGACTATTCGAGACAATGAGCAGTTCTTC; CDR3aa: CSVELARGTIRDNEQFF
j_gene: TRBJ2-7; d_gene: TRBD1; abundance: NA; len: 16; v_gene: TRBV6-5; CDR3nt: TGTGCCAGCAGTTACGCACGACAGGGGGCCTCCTACGAGCAGTACTTC; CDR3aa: CASSYARQGASYEQYF
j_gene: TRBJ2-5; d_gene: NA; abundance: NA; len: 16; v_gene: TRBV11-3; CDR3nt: TGTGCCAGCAGCTTAGGACCTGGGGGAGGTCGAGAGACCCAGTACTTC; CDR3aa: CASSLGPGGGRETQYF
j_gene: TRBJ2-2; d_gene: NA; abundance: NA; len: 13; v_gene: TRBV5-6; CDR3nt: TGTGCCAGCAGTCCCGTTGGGACCGGGGAGCTGTTTTTT; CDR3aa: CASSPVGTGELFF
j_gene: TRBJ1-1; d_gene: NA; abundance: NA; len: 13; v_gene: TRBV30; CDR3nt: TGTGCCTGGAATGTTGAGGGTTGGGCTGAAGCTTTCTTT; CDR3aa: CAWNVEGWAEAFF
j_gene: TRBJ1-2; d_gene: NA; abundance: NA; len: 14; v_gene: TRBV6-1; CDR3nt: TGTGCCAGCAGTGAATGGACCCCGCGCTATGGCTACACCTTC; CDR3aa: CASSEWTPRYGYTF
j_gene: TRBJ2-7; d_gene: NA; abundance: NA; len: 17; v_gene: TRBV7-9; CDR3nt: TGTGCCAGCAGCTTAGGACCGACAGGACCGAGAACCTACGAGCAGTACTTC; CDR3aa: CASSLGPTGPRTYEQYF